These 10 T cell receptor beta chains came from one sample sequenced in a study of Ad26.COV2.S vaccination and SARS-CoV-2 variants. Treatment given: roughly 19 received Ad26.COV2.S at low or high dose, single or two shots; 5 received placebo; per-sample allocation not given. Collection of samples fell on day 63 after the first vaccine or placebo injection. Profiled with immunoSEQ multiplex PCR; TCRdb holds only in-frame clones, not every one. There are about 400,000 clones in the sample; 80% to 90% occur only once, and nearly 7.5% lies in the top ten. The sequencing used peripheral blood, collected in a trial of Ad26.COV2.S vaccine versus placebo. These TCRs come from a person between 18 and 65 years old who received the Ad26.COV2.S COVID-19 vaccine or a placebo.

This sequence joins TRBV11-2 and TRBJ1-1; D not certain. V was clipped by 1 base and J by 3 bases, with 9 bases between them. The length of the CDR3 is 14 residues. Germline values: CDR1 SGHAT, CDR2 FQNNGV. The CDR3 is CASSLVRIDTEAFF. In nucleotides, the CDR3 is TGTGCCAGCAGCTTAGTAAGGATTGACACTGAAGCTTTCTTT.

The chain has TRBV27 and TRBJ2-3, with 8 nucleotides matching TRBD1. V was pared by 6 bases and J by 2 bases, with 7 bases of the junction left unmatched. The length of the CDR3 is 15 residues. Germline CDR1 MNHEY, CDR2 SMNVEV (reference sequence). The CDR3, as DNA: TGTGCCAGCAGGCAGACAGGGGAGGACACAGATACGCAGTATTTT. This codes for CASRQTGEDTDTQYF.

This clone was seen a handful of times. The V call is TRBV7-2, the J call TRBJ1-5; TRBD1 might be the D (6 bases). V lost 5 bases, J lost 5 bases, and 13 bases lay in between. This CDR3 spans 14 amino acids. From germline, CDR1 is SGHTA and CDR2 FQGNSA. The CDR3 nucleotides are TGTGCCAGCAGCCCCCAACGGGGGCATCAGCCCCAGCATTTT. Its translation: CASSPQRGHQPQHF.

CDR3: CASSLAGHPHEQYF. The CDR3 DNA reads TGTGCCAGCAGCTTAGCTGGACACCCCCACGAGCAGTACTTC. The V gene is TRBV7-2, the J gene TRBJ2-7, with a possible D match to TRBD1 (5 bases). Germline V gives CDR1 SGHTA, CDR2 FQGNSA. The CDR3 extends over 14 amino acids. Trimming left V 0 bases short and J 5 bases short, with 11 bases between.

The rearrangement joins TRBV5-4 to TRBJ1-1, with D maybe TRBD1 (5 bases). Germline V gene sequence: CDR1 SGHNT, CDR2 YYREEE (reference sequence). With 5 bases removed from V and 6 bases from J, the gap between germline ends came to 14 bases. This CDR3 contains 13 residues. CDR3: CASRDWGLAEAFF. The CDR3 coding sequence is TGTGCCAGCAGGGACTGGGGGTTGGCTGAAGCTTTCTTT.

The V and J genes are TRBV5-1 and TRBJ2-5; 8 nucleotides align to TRBD1. Germline CDR1 is SGHRS and CDR2 is YFSETQ. This CDR3 has 16 amino acids. With V trimmed by 4 bases and J by 2 bases, 10 bases remained unmatched. The CDR3 coding sequence is TGCGCCAGCAGCCATTATTGGACAGGGACGCAAGAGACCCAGTACTTC. It encodes CASSHYWTGTQETQYF.

V is TRBV6-2 or TRBV6-3 and J is TRBJ1-2; TRBD1 agrees at 11 bases. Trimming removed 2 bases from V and 13 bases from J; junction bases left unmatched: 6. The length of the CDR3 is 13 residues. CDR1 and CDR2 from the germline V gene are MNHEY and SVGEGT. The CDR3 protein is CASSYRDRGVRTF. The DNA of the CDR3 is TGTGCCAGCAGTTACCGGGACAGGGGGGTCCGCACCTTC.

The rearrangement uses TRBV10-3 and TRBJ2-1, with D perhaps being TRBD1 or TRBD2 (5 bases each). CDR1 and CDR2 from the germline V gene are ENHRY and SYGVKD. V lost 0 bases, J lost 0 bases, and 15 bases lay in between. The CDR3 sequence is 18 residues long. This CDR3 is CAISESSGLMISYNEQFF. CDR3 nucleotides: TGTGCCATCAGTGAGTCGTCGGGGCTGATGATCTCCTACAATGAGCAGTTCTTC.

This chain joins TRBV11-3 and TRBJ1-4; D unclear. Germline V lookup: CDR1 SGHNT, CDR2 YENEEA. V shed 2 bases and J shed 6 bases, with 4 bases lying between them. CDR3 size: 12 residues. The CDR3 spells CASSLRHEKLFF. CDR3 bases: TGTGCCAGCAGCTTAAGGCATGAAAAACTGTTTTTT.

The chain links TRBV27 to TRBJ1-2, with D perhaps TRBD1 (5 bases). Germline V gene sequence: CDR1 MNHEY, CDR2 SMNVEV (reference sequence). Trimming removed 8 bases at V and 9 bases at J, with 13 bases between. The CDR3 contains 11 residues. For the CDR3, the DNA is TGTGCCAGCGGGGATTACAGGAGCTACACCTTC. Its translation: CASGDYRSYTF.